This T cell receptor (beta chain) was identified during a study of T-cell reconstitution after alpha-beta-depleted transplantation in children. Regarding the study as a whole: Some patients' high day-60 TCRbeta diversity was traced to surviving recipient T cells and thymic progenitors. From newly produced T cells came most of the T-cell counts and diversity one year after transplant. Roughly two months post-transplant, alpha-beta T cells reportedly originated from several hundred graft clones that had expanded.

A word on this clonotype: Its antigen is not identified.

CDR1 is DFQATT, CDR2 SNEGSKA, per germline (reference sequence). The length of the CDR3 is 11 residues. The V and J ends lost 6 bases and 8 bases respectively, with 11 bases between them. Unique molecular identifiers were built into the TCRbeta library. TCRdb independently ran MiXCR on the PCR reads; one entry per CDR3 protein. The sample has roughly 100,000 distinct CDR3 sequences; about 6% are singletons. Sequenced here: PBMCs, mostly from graft donor cells, sampled 60 days after TCRalphabeta/CD19-depleted stem cell transplant. The sequence came from a female patient aged 2-10 years who had a stem cell transplant for Fanconi anemia, so the T cells may come from the graft donor. The chain employs TRBV20-1 and TRBJ2-1; no definite D call. CDR3 in DNA: TGCAGTGCCACCCGGCTGTATGAGCAGTTCTTC. Encoded protein: CSATRLYEQFF.